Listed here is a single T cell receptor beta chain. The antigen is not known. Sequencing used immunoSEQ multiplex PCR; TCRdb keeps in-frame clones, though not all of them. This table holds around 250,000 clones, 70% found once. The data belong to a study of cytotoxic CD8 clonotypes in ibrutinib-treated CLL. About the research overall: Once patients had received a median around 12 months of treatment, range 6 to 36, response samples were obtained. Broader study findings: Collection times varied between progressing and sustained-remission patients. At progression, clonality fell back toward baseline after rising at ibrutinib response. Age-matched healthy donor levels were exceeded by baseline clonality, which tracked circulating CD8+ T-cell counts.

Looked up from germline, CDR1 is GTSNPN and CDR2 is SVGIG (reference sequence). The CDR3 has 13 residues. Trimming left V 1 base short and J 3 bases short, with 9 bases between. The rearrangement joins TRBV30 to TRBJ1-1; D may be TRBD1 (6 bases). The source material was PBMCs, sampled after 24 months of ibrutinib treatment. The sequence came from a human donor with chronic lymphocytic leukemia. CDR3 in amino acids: CAWSGDTDTEAFF. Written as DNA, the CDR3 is TGTGCCTGGAGTGGGGACACTGACACTGAAGCTTTCTTT. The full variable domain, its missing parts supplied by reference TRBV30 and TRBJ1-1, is SQTIHQWPATLVQPVGSPLSLECTVEGTSNPNLYWYRQAAGRGLQLLFYSVGIGQISSEVPQNLSASRPQDRQFILSSKKLLLSDSGFYLCAWSGDTDTEAFFGQGTRLTVV.